One sample yielded the 25 T cell receptor beta chains listed below, sequenced in a study of tumor-infiltrating lymphocytes in primary liver carcinoma. Starting material of roughly 0.45 ug total RNA yielded TCR beta cDNA via a constant-region primer. Generation of the TCR beta libraries relied on three nested multiplex PCR rounds using slightly modified ARM-PCR. Two initial PCR rounds of about 11 cycles each paired TRBV1-TRBV30 forward primers with a C-beta reverse primer. TCRdb analysed the multiplex PCR reads with MiXCR anew, one entry per CDR3 protein. The sample lists approximately 110,000 distinct CDR3 sequences, around two thirds occurring once. Joint extraction of RNA and DNA used about 17-31 mg of bulk tissue that was unsorted. Sequencing was performed on liver tumor tissue from sampling region 1. Subset reported: tumor region T1, superior pole. All receptors derive from a woman aged 55-70 years with primary liver carcinoma and hepatitis B virus infection.

The chain recombines TRBV29-1 with TRBJ2-1; the match to TRBD2 covers 7 bases. The J segment lost 10 bases and the V segment lost 6 bases, leaving 21 bases of the junction unmatched. The CDR3 has 16 amino acids. CDR1 is SQVTM and CDR2 is ANQGSEA in the germline V gene. In DNA form, the CDR3 reads TGCAGCGTCTGGTTTATCGGACTAGTCGGGCGTGACGAGCAGTTCTTC. It codes for CSVWFIGLVGRDEQFF.

With respect to this clonotype: One end of the junction is discordant with germline, which a read error may explain. The chain couples TRBV6-1 to TRBJ2-3, with D unresolved. The CDR3 contains 11 residues. Looked up from germline, CDR1 is MNHNS and CDR2 is SASEGT. The CDR3 coding sequence is TGTGCCAGCAGTGATGGAGATACACAGTATTTT. Translation gives CASSDGDTQYF.

A note on this clonotype: This sequence may be a read error, since a much larger clone differs from it by one base. The chain carries TRBV6-1 and TRBJ2-3; TRBD2 might be the D (7 bases). Germline loops: CDR1 MNHNS, CDR2 SASEGT. CDR3 length: 14 amino acids. In nucleotides, the CDR3 is TGTACCACCACTTCGGGGGGCTGGACAGATACGCAGTATTTT. It encodes CTTTSGGWTDTQYF.

V and J are TRBV11-2 and TRBJ2-1; D might be TRBD2 (6 bases). CDR1 SGHAT and CDR2 FQNNGV come from the germline V gene. This CDR3 has 17 residues. V gave up 5 bases and J gave up 8 bases, with 25 bases separating them. DNA of the CDR3: TGTGCCAGCAGCAGGAGACTAACGGGAGAGTCGGGGGATGAGCAGTTCTTC. This sequence encodes CASSRRLTGESGDEQFF.

The chain uses TRBV11-3 and TRBJ1-1, with D possibly matching TRBD1 (5 bases). The CDR3 runs 15 residues. V was pared by 8 bases and J by 4 bases, with 20 bases between. Looked up from germline, CDR1 is SGHNT and CDR2 is YENEEA. The CDR3 sequence: CASWDPGHCGTEAFF. The CDR3 DNA reads as TGTGCCAGCTGGGACCCGGGTCACTGCGGCACTGAAGCTTTCTTT.

The table lists this clonotype with a count of one. The conserved phenylalanine or tryptophan is not found at the CDR3 terminus, so this likely reflects a read error. The DNA is omitted, as the CDR3 cannot be located on it reliably, and the CDR3 follows TCRdb's listing. V usage is TRBV11-2 and J usage is TRBJ2-7; the table's D call TRBD2 went unverified against the DNA. Counting both end residues, the CDR3 totals 16 amino acids. The germline gives CDR1 SGHAT, CDR2 FQNNGV. CDR3 sequence reads: CASSYDGRTSGSEKYL.

The chain is built from TRBV30 and TRBJ1-1; D ambiguous. CDR1 is GTSNPN, CDR2 SVGIG, per germline (reference sequence). The CDR3 is 14 residues long. Trimming pared 0 bases from V and 11 bases from J, leaving 19 bases between. The CDR3 region is CAWSVAPPPKEAFF. Written as DNA, the CDR3 is TGTGCCTGGAGTGTAGCACCTCCCCCCAAGGAGGCTTTCTTT.

V gene TRBV7-9 combines with J gene TRBJ1-1, with a tentative D call TRBD1 (6 bases). Trimming left V 4 bases short and J 2 bases short, with 11 bases between. The CDR3 consists of 14 residues. Germline CDR1 is SEHNR and CDR2 is FQNEAQ (reference sequence). The CDR3 DNA reads as TGTGCCAGCAGCTGGGACACAACCAACACTGAAGCTTTCTTT. Translation: CASSWDTTNTEAFF.

J is TRBJ2-3 and V is TRBV19; the D gene could be TRBD1 or TRBD2 (5 bases each). Trimming left V 5 bases short and J 5 bases short, with 11 bases between. CDR1 and CDR2 (germline): LNHDA, SQIVND (reference sequence). This CDR3 region has 13 residues. The DNA of the CDR3 is TGTGCCAGTAGTCCCCGGGGCCAAGATACGCAGTATTTT. It translates to CASSPRGQDTQYF.

V is TRBV11-2 and J is TRBJ2-2; D gene uncertain. The germline CDR1 and CDR2 sequences are SGHAT and FQNNGV. V lost 2 bases to trimming and J lost 10 bases, with 17 bases between them. The CDR3 is 15 amino acids. The CDR3 region is CASSLFGPNTLELFF. Written as DNA, the CDR3 is TGTGCCAGCAGCTTATTCGGGCCGAACACCTTGGAGCTGTTTTTT.

In the case of this clonotype: At one end the junction does not follow the germline gene, possibly because of a read error. This chain joins TRBV12-3 or TRBV12-4 and TRBJ2-3, with TRBD2 as a possible D gene (7 bases). The length of the CDR3 is 16 residues. The CDR3 DNA reads as TGTGCCAGCAGTCCCCTGACTAGCAGGGACACAGATACGCAGTATTTC. It yields the protein CASSPLTSRDTDTQYF.

CDR3 bases: TGTGCCAGCAGCTCCGGGACAATGTGTGAACAGTACTTC. It yields the protein CASSSGTMCEQYF. The V gene is TRBV11-2, the J gene TRBJ2-7; tentatively, D is TRBD1 (6 bases). Germline CDR1 SGHAT, CDR2 FQNNGV. Deletions cut 4 bases from V and 10 bases from J, with 17 bases between. This CDR3 region has 13 residues.

This clonotype was seen at least ten times. V is TRBV12-3 or TRBV12-4 and J is TRBJ2-5, with 8 bases fitting TRBD1. The ends lost 6 bases at V and 5 bases at J; junction bases unmatched: 17. The length of the CDR3 is 17 residues. The CDR3 DNA sequence: TGTGCCAGCAGCCCCCACATAGGGGCAGGGGGCGCGGAGACCCAGTACTTC. Amino acids: CASSPHIGAGGAETQYF.

On this clonotype: A much more abundant neighbour one base away suggests this may be a read error. This chain uses TRBV5-6 with TRBJ2-7; D may be TRBD2 (5 bases). The CDR3 runs to 11 residues. Germline assignment: CDR1 SGHDT and CDR2 YYEEEE. In nucleotides, the CDR3 is TGTGCCAGCGGGAGATCCTACGAGCAGCACTTC. Its protein product is CASGRSYEQHF.

Details on this clonotype: One end of the junction does not line up with germline, which may come from a read error. V gene TRBV28 combines with J gene TRBJ2-1; D is uncertain. CDR1 and CDR2 (germline): MDHEN, SYDVKM. CDR3 size: 11 residues. In DNA, the CDR3 is TGTGCCAGCAGTTTGCCCCAAGAGCAGTTCTTT. It encodes CASSLPQEQFF. Full variable domain (rest looked up from reference TRBV28 and TRBJ2-1): DVKVTQSSRYLVKRTGEKVFLECVQDMDHENMFWYRQDPGLGLRLIYFSYDVKMKEKGDIPEGYSVSREKKERFSLILESASTNQTSMYLCASSLPQEQFFGPGTRLTVL.

In regard to this clonotype: This may be a read error: a much more frequent sequence differs by one nucleotide. CDR3 in DNA: TGCGTCAGCAGCTTGGAGGGTGGCGCCGGGGAGCTGTTTTTT. It translates to CVSSLEGGAGELFF. The chain couples TRBV5-1 to TRBJ2-2, with D possibly being TRBD2 (6 bases). The CDR3 has 14 amino acids. Germline loops: CDR1 SGHRS, CDR2 YFSETQ.

Comment on this clonotype: This could be a read error, since a much larger clone is one nucleotide away. The chain couples TRBV6-2 or TRBV6-3 to TRBJ2-1; D is possibly TRBD2 (5 bases). This CDR3 has 16 amino acids. CDR1 and CDR2 from the germline V gene are MNHEY and SVGEGT. The CDR3 coding sequence is TGTGCCATCAGTTACTCGAAAAGCGGAACGAGAAATGAGCAGTTCTTC. It encodes CAISYSKSGTRNEQFF.

In the case of this clonotype: Given a much more abundant clone one base away, this may be a read error. The chain links TRBV6-1 to TRBJ1-5; D is possibly TRBD1 (6 bases). Germline CDR1 MNHNS, CDR2 SASEGT. This CDR3 spans 14 amino acids. The CDR3 sequence is CASGDTGGGQPQHF. The CDR3 region has the DNA TGTGCCAGCGGTGACACGGGGGGCGGTCAGCCCCAGCATTTT.

The CDR3 DNA reads TGTGCCTGGAGTCTGGGATTGGGGCCTCAAGAGACCCAGTACTTC. This gives the protein CAWSLGLGPQETQYF. The chain combines TRBV30 with TRBJ2-5, with a tentative D call TRBD1 (5 bases). V was clipped by 2 bases and J by 2 bases, with 15 bases between them. CDR1 is GTSNPN and CDR2 is SVGIG in the germline V gene (reference sequence). The CDR3 is 15 amino acids.

Comment on this clonotype: The junction departs from the called germline gene at one end, perhaps through a read error. The chain joins TRBV5-1 to TRBJ1-3; D is uncertain. CDR1 is SGHRS, CDR2 YFSETQ, per germline. CDR3 length equals 19 residues. In DNA form, the CDR3 reads TGCACCAGCAGCTTGGGAACGTGGACGACAAGAAGCTCTGGAAACACCATATATTTT. This encodes CTSSLGTWTTRSSGNTIYF.

There are many counts of this clonotype. The gene calls are TRBV29-1 and TRBJ2-5, with TRBD1 as a possible D gene (6 bases). V gave up 4 bases and J gave up 2 bases, with 17 bases separating them. Germline V lookup: CDR1 SQVTM, CDR2 ANQGSEA. CDR3 length equals 15 residues. CDR3 protein: CSVGSGGQRQETQYF. CDR3 nucleotides: TGCAGCGTTGGGTCAGGAGGACAGAGGCAAGAGACCCAGTACTTC.

To note about this clonotype: The junction and the germline gene differ at one end; a read error may be behind it. The rearrangement joins TRBV11-3 to TRBJ2-7, with 7 bases identical to TRBD2. CDR3 length: 17 amino acids. In germline, CDR1 is SGHNT, CDR2 YENEEA. The CDR3 sequence is CASSPDRAGLGTYEKYF. Here the CDR3 DNA reads TGTGCCAGCAGCCCAGACCGAGCGGGATTAGGTACCTACGAGAAGTACTTC.

This clonotype was seen many times. The V and J genes are TRBV4-1 and TRBJ2-5, with 13 bases aligning to TRBD2. J lost 5 bases, V lost 1 base, and 4 bases had no gene match. The CDR3 runs 16 residues. Looked up from germline, CDR1 is MGHRA and CDR2 is YSYEKL. The CDR3 spells CASSQGELAGGETQYF. DNA for the CDR3: TGCGCCAGCAGCCAAGGGGAACTAGCGGGAGGGGAGACCCAGTACTTC.

As regards this clonotype: A read error may be the cause here, since a much bigger clone is one base away. The V and J genes are TRBV12-3 or TRBV12-4 and TRBJ2-3, with TRBD1 matching over 8 bases. The CDR3 spans 15 residues. Losses at the gene ends were 1 base for V and 4 bases for J; bases not matched to a gene: 4. The chain's CDR3 is CASSLDRGNADTQYF. In DNA, the CDR3 is TGTGCCAGCAGTTTAGACAGGGGGAACGCAGATACGCAGTATTTT.

The rearrangement links TRBV7-9 to TRBJ1-4, with D possibly TRBD1 on 6 matching bases. CDR1 is SEHNR, CDR2 FQNEAQ, per germline (reference sequence). The CDR3 spans 15 residues. V dropped 3 bases and J dropped 7 bases, with 15 bases sitting between them. The CDR3 protein is CASSFKGGETEKLFF. As DNA, the CDR3 is TGTGCCAGCAGCTTCAAAGGGGGGGAGACTGAAAAACTGTTTTTT.